This TCR beta chain was found in a study of post-analysis software for immune sequencing data. On the study more broadly: Relapsing-remitting, secondary progressive and progressive-relapsing multiple sclerosis courses were included. Study-wide results and limits: Controls had significantly higher normalized Chao1 diversity than multiple sclerosis patients. Among 5 or 6 TRBV segments more frequent in patients than controls were TRBV5-6, TRBV5-1 and TRBV20-1.

This clonotype has just one count. The antigen remains undetermined. Germline-derived CDR1 and CDR2 are LGHNA and YNFKEQ. V lost 1 base, J lost 8 bases, and 20 bases lay in between. The CDR3 runs 16 residues. Researchers reported that TCR beta cDNA libraries carried unique molecular identifiers. Using its own MiXCR run on the PCR reads, TCRdb lists one record per CDR3 protein. The sample carries 750,000 to 950,000 distinct CDR3 sequences, roughly 50% recorded once. The source of this sequence is a girl between 5 and 17 years old with multiple sclerosis. The specimen sequenced was blood. This chain joins TRBV4-2 and TRBJ1-2, with a weak D call TRBD1 (6 bases). DNA for the CDR3: TGTGCCAGCAGCCAAGCCTACCCTGGGGGGGCGGAAGGCTACACCTTC. Translation: CASSQAYPGGAEGYTF.